The T cell receptor beta chain described here comes from a study of lymphopenia after photon versus proton radiotherapy. Study results and caveats: Post-nadir diversity loss with photons came from oligoclonal expansion, particularly CD8+ Temra cells. Larger post-nadir TCR diversity loss correlated inversely with survival in deceased patients. Photon-treated patients lost naive T cells and TCR diversity; proton-treated stayed stable.

Trimming took off 0 bases at V and 4 bases at J, with 10 bases between the two ends. The CDR3 totals 14 residues. Germline loops: CDR1 SGHRS, CDR2 YFSETQ. Comments on this clone: What it binds is unknown.

Profiling relied on immunoSEQ multiplex PCR, and the TCRdb table lists in-frame clones only, not all of them. The table shows tens of thousands of clones, with approximately 90% occurring only once. Sequencing used peripheral blood, obtained from a patient treated with proton-based radiotherapy. The chain couples TRBV5-1 to TRBJ1-1; D uncertain. This sequence was found in a woman aged 55-70 years with cholangiocarcinoma. Some clones in this sample may be carry-over from other donors' samples. DNA for the CDR3: TGCGCCAGCAGCTTGGAGGGAGTGAGCACTGAAGCTTTCTTT. Its translation: CASSLEGVSTEAFF.